This record concerns one TCR beta chain sequence. Its specificity is unknown. The data were produced by immunoSEQ multiplex PCR, yet TCRdb's version contains in-frame clones alone and is incomplete. This table holds approximately 4,100 clones, roughly four fifths found once. The sample is drawn from a study of immune evolution from preneoplasia to lung adenocarcinoma. General study points: Top clone share appeared to fall from AAH through AIS, MIA, adenocarcinoma. Clonality was highest in normal lung, lower in later-stage lesions apparently.

Germline V CDR1 and CDR2: SGHRS, YFSETQ. The ends were cut back, 0 bases at V and 1 base at J, with 13 bases in the middle. The CDR3 contains 16 residues. Sequencing used FFPE minimally invasive lung adenocarcinoma tissue. This chain links TRBV5-1 with TRBJ1-1; perhaps TRBD1 as D (6 bases). This receptor was identified in a person aged 55-75 years with lung adenocarcinoma. CDR3: CASSLEEGGRNTEAFF. The DNA of the CDR3 is TGCGCCAGCAGCTTGGAAGAGGGGGGGAGGAACACTGAAGCTTTCTTT. Together with reference TRBV5-1 and TRBJ1-1, the CDR3 gives the full variable domain: KAGVTQTPRYLIKTRGQQVTLSCSPISGHRSVSWYQQTPGQGLQFLFEYFSETQRNKGNFPGRFSGRQFSNSRSEMNVSTLELGDSALYLCASSLEEGGRNTEAFFGQGTRLTVV.